Described below is a single T cell receptor beta chain sequence and its context. Its cognate antigen has yet to be identified. Base qualities are not provided; no much larger clone lies one nucleotide away. Each donor gave one peripheral blood draw, averaging approximately 0.11 L, which was collected into heparinised tubes. Using a panel that included CD45RO, CCR7, CD25, CD127, CD95 and CD27, naive, central memory, regulatory and stem cell-like memory CD4+ T cells were sorted on a BD FACSAria II. A purity above 98% was achieved for all sorted populations. PBMCs were isolated immediately by Lymphoprep density gradient centrifugation and stained directly without culture. Samples were stained and sorted in pairs, with one healthy donor and one patient per experiment, so that batch effects were minimized. The source of the sample is a study of beta chain features in type 1 diabetes (dated by TCRdb to 2017 to 2018). Context from the whole study: Patients and healthy donors did not differ in mean age, gender distribution, total cell number or subset yield. A total of around 110,000,000 sorted cells were examined across all samples, and a strong correlation was observed between cell number per subset and RNA yield. The study compared TCRB repertoires of sorted circulating CD4+ T cell subsets between recently diagnosed type 1 diabetes patients and matched healthy donors. Whereas all 30 or so donors provided naive and central memory subsets, regulatory and stem cell-like memory subsets were isolated from just 8 patients and roughly eight healthy donors. Paper-wide results and their limitations: Because cDNA was sequenced instead of genomic DNA, activated cells with high expression could be over-represented, although the groups did not differ in activation or CD3 levels. At VDJ recombination sites, type 1 diabetes patients had fewer insertions and more deleted nucleotides, which implies abnormalities in thymic rearrangement. Naive, central memory and regulatory TCRB repertoires appeared to be more alike among patients than among healthy donors. PCR might favor shorter templates, but patient and control samples were amplified and corrected together, so any skew would affect both groups equally. Because the HLA sub-analyses included only small numbers of individuals, any influence of HLA type on TCRB rearrangement was left unresolved. In all four CD4+ subsets, TCRB CDR3 length was moderately but significantly shorter in type 1 diabetes patients.

Including the terminal cysteine and phenylalanine, the CDR3 comprises 14 residues. CDR3 DNA only is kept here, 42 bases in frame from base 1. Via the germline V gene (reference sequence), CDR1 is GTSNPN and CDR2 SVGIG. Trimming takes 7 bases from V and 0 bases from J, and the germline ends sit 12 bases apart. The entire amount of isolated RNA was reverse transcribed using the High Capacity cDNA Reverse Transcription Kit, so the sequenced TCRB transcripts were expressed ones. Deep immunoSEQ sequencing was performed on naive, central memory and regulatory T cell samples, with an average of around 3.4 million total reads per sample. Sorted cells were lysed in RLT buffer, and RNA was extracted using DNase-treated RNeasy Micro or Mini kits according to cell number. To prevent cross-contamination, each cell subset was processed individually, whereas patient and healthy donor samples were processed jointly. TCRB sequences were amplified from cDNA with the immunoSEQ multiplex PCR, producing 87-bp fragments spanning the CDR3 region. Sequencing of the amplicons was done on the Illumina HiSeq platform. The authors' pipeline ran thus. Synthetic template baselines were used to correct PCR bias computationally, reads within Hamming distance 2 were collapsed together, and singletons that could not be merged were discarded. Reads were aligned against IMGT so that V, D and J genes, CDR3 length and insertions or deletions at six rearrangement sites could be assigned. Within each subset, clonotype counts were normalized to sorted cell number, and only after that were true diversity and Gini coefficients computed with the tcR R package. The overlap coefficient, calculated on TCRB nucleotide sequences, was used to measure repertoire sharing. As a proxy for the pre-selection repertoire, out-of-frame TCRB sequences from naive cells were analyzed. TCRdb mirrors the immuneACCESS table, restricted to in-frame sequences. Some clones are absent from its copies; in checked studies, under half trace to an unresolved V gene, and the reason for the others is unknown. The D gene and trimming were derived from the DNA, and the V and J assignments and clone size from that table. The sample table holds almost 350,000 clones, of which roughly a fifth were seen once. Under 0.055% of the sample belongs to the ten largest clones.

The receptor's source is a woman under 30 in good health. The rearrangement combines TRBV30 with TRBJ1-4; no D gene can be assigned with confidence. The sequenced sample was naive CD4+ T cells from blood. The intended sense of this specimen's cell subset or site label: true naive CD4+ T cells. The nucleotide sequence reads TGTGCCTTTCGGTACGCGGCAACTAATGAAAAACTGTTTTTT. Translation gives CAFRYAATNEKLFF.